The 27 T cell receptor beta chains below come from one sample, sequenced in a study of T-cell memory formation after mild COVID-19. A single record per CDR3 protein comes from TCRdb applying MiXCR to the 5' RACE reads. The repertoire holds about 390,000 distinct CDR3 sequences, with about a sixth as singletons. The source material was PBMCs or a T cell subset sorted from them (not recorded which). These receptors were taken from a man between 18 and 35 years old who had mild COVID-19 (a few samples of this study predate the infection). Cell type and time point are not known.

The chain carries TRBV7-6 and TRBJ2-1; D may be TRBD2 (5 bases). The V gene lost 5 bases and the J gene lost 8 bases, with 13 bases spanning the gap. Germline CDR1 SGHVS, CDR2 FNYEAQ. This CDR3 contains 13 residues. The DNA of the CDR3 is TGTGCCAGCAGCCAGGACTTGTATCATGAGCAGTTCTTC. Translating gives CASSQDLYHEQFF.

The chain combines TRBV6-5 with TRBJ2-3; TRBD2 matches 12 bases. This CDR3 has 15 residues. The ends lost 8 bases at V and 0 bases at J; junction bases unmatched: 3. The V gene's germline CDR1 is MNHEY and CDR2 SVGAGI. CDR3 nucleotide sequence: TGTGCCAGCTGGACTAGCGGGGCCAGCACAGATACGCAGTATTTT. It specifies CASWTSGASTDTQYF.

This clonotype was counted a few times. The chain uses TRBV27 and TRBJ2-7; 8 bases line up with TRBD1. Per germline, CDR1 MNHEY and CDR2 SMNVEV (reference sequence). The V gene end was trimmed by 4 bases and the J gene end by 2 bases; junction bases not matched to a gene: 13. The length of the CDR3 is 17 residues. The CDR3, as DNA: TGTGCCAGCAGTTCTCGGACAGGGACCTACGGAACCTACGAGCAGTACGTC. Encoded protein: CASSSRTGTYGTYEQYV.

The chain has TRBV18 and TRBJ2-5; D call uncertain. This CDR3 spans 12 amino acids. Per the germline V gene, CDR1 is KGHSH and CDR2 is LQKENI. Trimming left V 5 bases short and J 5 bases short, with 9 bases between. Here the CDR3 reads CASSRVDETQYF. In DNA, the CDR3 is TGTGCCAGCTCAAGGGTGGACGAGACCCAGTACTTC.

This chain uses TRBV20-1 with TRBJ2-3, with 9 bases lining up with TRBD2. The CDR3 consists of 15 residues. V lost 3 bases to trimming and J lost 4 bases; unmatched junction nucleotides: 8. Germline assignment: CDR1 DFQATT and CDR2 SNEGSKA (reference sequence). CDR3 protein: CSASPGTSSADTQYF. The CDR3 nucleotides are TGCAGTGCTAGCCCCGGGACTAGCTCGGCAGATACGCAGTATTTT.

The chain joins TRBV24-1 to TRBJ2-7; 10 bases align to TRBD2. The CDR3 has 14 residues. CDR1 and CDR2 from the germline V gene are KGHDR and SFDVKD. V was clipped by 6 bases and J by 5 bases; unmatched bases: 6. CDR3: CATSPSGGAHEQYF. In DNA form, the CDR3 reads TGTGCCACCAGTCCCAGCGGGGGGGCCCACGAGCAGTACTTC.

The chain carries TRBV28 and TRBJ2-7; perhaps TRBD1 as D (7 bases). Trimming stripped 4 bases from V and 0 bases from J, with 13 bases between. Germline loops: CDR1 MDHEN, CDR2 SYDVKM. CDR3 length: 15 amino acids. CDR3 protein: CASSSGDSSSYEQYV. The CDR3 region has the DNA TGTGCCAGCAGTTCGGGGGACAGCAGCTCCTACGAGCAGTACGTC.

The genes are TRBV29-1 and TRBJ2-2; D unresolved. This CDR3 region has 13 residues. Trimming took 3 bases from V and 5 from J, leaving 10 bases between them. The germline gives CDR1 SQVTM, CDR2 ANQGSEA. The CDR3 DNA is TGCAGCGTTGATTGGGATTCGACCGGGGAGCTGTTTTTT. It codes for CSVDWDSTGELFF.

This chain connects TRBV20-1 to TRBJ2-3; D tentatively reads TRBD1 or TRBD2 (5 bases each). V was cut by 6 bases and J by 2 bases, with 15 bases left in between. This CDR3 region has 14 residues. In germline, CDR1 is DFQATT, CDR2 SNEGSKA (reference sequence). The CDR3: CSATGTGNTDTQYF. The CDR3 region has the DNA TGCAGTGCCACTGGGACGGGAAACACAGATACGCAGTATTTT.

This clonotype has ten or more counts. The J gene is TRBJ1-3, the V gene TRBV12-3 or TRBV12-4, with D unresolved. Trimming removed 1 base at V and 5 bases at J, with 6 bases between. The CDR3 consists of 13 residues. The CDR3 DNA reads as TGTGCCAGCAGTTTAGACAGCCGAAACACCATATATTTT. Its protein product is CASSLDSRNTIYF.

This clonotype was counted only a few times. The V gene is TRBV10-3, the J gene TRBJ2-3; 9 bases match TRBD1. This CDR3 comprises 17 residues. The J segment lost 3 bases and the V segment lost 0 bases, leaving 7 bases of the junction unmatched. Germline values: CDR1 ENHRY, CDR2 SYGVKD. CDR3 sequence reads: CAISESGDRDNTDTQYF. CDR3 nucleotide sequence: TGTGCCATCAGTGAGTCGGGGGACAGGGACAATACAGATACGCAGTATTTT.

This clonotype was counted only a few times. V usage is TRBV5-1 and J usage is TRBJ2-3, with 8 bases matching TRBD1. The CDR3 is 15 amino acids. V lost 4 bases and J lost 1; bases outside the gene matches: 5. CDR1 SGHRS and CDR2 YFSETQ come from the germline V gene. CDR3: CASSRDRGRTDTQYF. Here the CDR3 DNA reads TGCGCCAGCAGCAGAGACAGGGGCCGCACAGATACGCAGTATTTT.

The V and J genes are TRBV3-1 and TRBJ2-3; a weak D match, TRBD2 (6 bases). The CDR3 runs to 13 residues. CDR1 is LGHDT, CDR2 YNNKEL, per germline (reference sequence). V shed 4 bases and J shed 7 bases, with 12 bases lying between them. CDR3 nucleotide sequence: TGTGCCAGCAGCCCCCAGGAGGGGCATACGCAGTATTTT. Translation: CASSPQEGHTQYF.

The chain uses TRBV4-2 and TRBJ1-2, with D perhaps TRBD1 (6 bases). Trimming left V 1 base short and J 7 bases short, with 13 bases between. The germline CDR1 and CDR2 sequences are LGHNA and YNFKEQ. The CDR3 consists of 14 residues. CDR3 sequence: CASSQGAGAFGYTF. The CDR3 nucleotides read TGTGCCAGCAGCCAAGGGGCGGGGGCTTTTGGCTACACCTTC.

This clonotype was seen many times. The chain employs TRBV7-9 and TRBJ1-2; D is perhaps TRBD1 (5 bases). Germline values: CDR1 SEHNR, CDR2 FQNEAQ (reference sequence). The length of the CDR3 is 15 residues. V was clipped by 1 base and J by 3 bases, with 12 bases between them. CDR3 nucleotide sequence: TGTGCCAGCAGCTTAGGGGGGGACGGGGACTATGGCTACACCTTC. Encoded protein: CASSLGGDGDYGYTF.

The V call is TRBV6-1, the J call TRBJ2-5; D remains ambiguous. Germline V gene data show CDR1 as MNHNS and CDR2 as SASEGT. The ends were cut back, 2 bases at V and 1 base at J, with 11 bases in the middle. The CDR3 runs to 15 residues. The CDR3 DNA follows: TGTGCCAGCAGTGAAAGCCCTTGGAGCCAAGAGACCCAGTACTTC. Residues: CASSESPWSQETQYF.

This clonotype came up a few times. CDR3 sequence (DNA): TGTGCCAGCAGACCAACCCTGACAGGAGGGGCGCAGTATTTT. This translates into CASRPTLTGGAQYF. The V call is TRBV6-4, the J call TRBJ2-3; the D gene could be TRBD1 or TRBD2 (6 bases each). The CDR3 is 14 amino acids. Deletions cut 6 bases from V and 10 bases from J, with 20 bases between. Germline CDR1 reads MRHNA; CDR2 reads SNTAGT.

The chain couples TRBV10-3 to TRBJ2-4; no reliable D call. Between the trimmed V and J ends, which lost 2 bases and 5 bases, there was a span of 7 bases. Germline CDR1 and CDR2: ENHRY and SYGVKD. The CDR3 spans 13 residues. Written as DNA, the CDR3 is TGTGCCATCAGTGAGGGATTCCAAAACATTCAGTACTTC. Amino acid sequence: CAISEGFQNIQYF.

This clonotype turned up a few times. V is TRBV19 and J is TRBJ2-5; D might be TRBD1 (7 bases). Trimming took 9 bases from V and 1 from J, leaving 18 bases between them. The germline CDR1 and CDR2 sequences are LNHDA and SQIVND (reference sequence). CDR3 length equals 15 residues. CDR3 in DNA: TGTGCCAGCGGGAGAGGACAGGAGGTCCAAGAGACCCAGTACTTC. Its protein product is CASGRGQEVQETQYF.

This clonotype was seen more than once but under ten times. The chain employs TRBV5-1 and TRBJ2-3; tentative D call: TRBD1 (6 bases). V dropped 4 bases and J dropped 2 bases, with 11 bases sitting between them. Germline V gene sequence: CDR1 SGHRS, CDR2 YFSETQ. The CDR3 consists of 14 residues. CDR3 sequence reads: CASSLQGNTDTQYF. Here the CDR3 DNA reads TGCGCCAGCAGCCTGCAGGGGAACACAGATACGCAGTATTTT. The full variable domain, completed using reference TRBV5-1 and TRBJ2-3, is KAGVTQTPRYLIKTRGQQVTLSCSPISGHRSVSWYQQTPGQGLQFLFEYFSETQRNKGNFPGRFSGRQFSNSRSEMNVSTLELGDSALYLCASSLQGNTDTQYFGPGTRLTVL.

In its sample, this clonotype was seen a few times. The chain carries TRBV4-1 and TRBJ1-1; D remains ambiguous. This CDR3 region has 14 residues. Germline V gives CDR1 MGHRA, CDR2 YSYEKL. V was pared by 2 bases and J by 5 bases, with 12 bases between. The CDR3 sequence: CASSQPRTGTEAFF. The CDR3 DNA reads TGCGCCAGCAGCCAACCCCGGACTGGGACTGAAGCTTTCTTT.

This clonotype turned up a few times. The gene calls are TRBV19 and TRBJ1-4, with 8 nucleotides matching TRBD1. V shed 6 bases and J 6 bases; nucleotides not matched to a gene: 6. The CDR3 is 14 residues long. CDR1 and CDR2 from the germline V gene are LNHDA and SQIVND (reference sequence). CDR3 in DNA: TGTGCCAGTAGACTCGGGACAGGACATGAAAAACTGTTTTTT. Translated: CASRLGTGHEKLFF.

The chain recombines TRBV21-1 with TRBJ2-7; no check of the table's D call, TRBD2, against the DNA was made. TRBV21-1 is reported as a pseudogene. The CDR3 extends over 14 amino acids. The CDR3 nucleotides are TGTGCCAGCACCGCGGACCGCTTCTCCTACGAGCAGTACGTC. Residues: CASTADRFSYEQYV.

J is TRBJ2-3 and V is TRBV6-2 or TRBV6-3, with a weak D call TRBD1 (5 bases). Germline lookup yields CDR1 MNHEY and CDR2 SVGEGT. CDR3 length equals 12 residues. Trimming removed 8 bases at V and 8 bases at J, with 14 bases between. The CDR3 is CASATAQGTQYF. CDR3 sequence (DNA): TGTGCCAGCGCGACAGCTCAGGGTACGCAGTATTTT.

The V gene is TRBV7-2, the J gene TRBJ2-2, with D possibly matching TRBD2 (5 bases). Trimming stripped 0 bases from V and 7 bases from J, with 18 bases between. The germline V gene has CDR1 SGHTA and CDR2 FQGNSA. The CDR3 consists of 17 residues. DNA of the CDR3: TGTGCCAGCAGCTTAGCCCCCCGGGGAGCGTATGGCGGGGAGCTGTTTTTT. It is translated as CASSLAPRGAYGGELFF.

The chain uses TRBV6-5 and TRBJ2-3; D remains ambiguous. Between the trimmed V and J ends, which lost 7 bases and 5 bases, there was a span of 16 bases. CDR3 length: 14 amino acids. CDR1 is MNHEY and CDR2 is SVGAGI in the germline V gene. The DNA of the CDR3 is TGTGCCAGCACCCGAACCGGCGACCAAGATACGCAGTATTTT. It is translated as CASTRTGDQDTQYF.

The sample holds many counts of this clonotype. This rearrangement joins TRBV15 to TRBJ2-1, with unresolved D. CDR1 is LNHNV, CDR2 YYDKDF, per germline (reference sequence). The ends were cut back, 1 base at V and 0 bases at J, with 13 bases in the middle. CDR3 size: 17 residues. CDR3 sequence reads: CATSRGSGRGSYNEQFF. The CDR3, as DNA: TGTGCCACCAGCAGAGGTTCCGGGCGAGGCTCCTACAATGAGCAGTTCTTC.